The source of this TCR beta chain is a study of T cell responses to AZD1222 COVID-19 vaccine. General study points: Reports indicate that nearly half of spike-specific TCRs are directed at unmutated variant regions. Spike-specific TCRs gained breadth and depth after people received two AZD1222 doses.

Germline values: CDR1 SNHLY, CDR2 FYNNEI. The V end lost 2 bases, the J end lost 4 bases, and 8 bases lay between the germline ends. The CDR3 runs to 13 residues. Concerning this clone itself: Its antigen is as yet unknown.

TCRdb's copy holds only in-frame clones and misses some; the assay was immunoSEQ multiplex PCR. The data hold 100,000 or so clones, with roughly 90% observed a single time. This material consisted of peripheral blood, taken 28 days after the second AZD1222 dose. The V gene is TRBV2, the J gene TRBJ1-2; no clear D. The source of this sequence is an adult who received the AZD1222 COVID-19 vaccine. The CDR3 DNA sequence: TGTGCCAGCAGTGAACCGGGATCCTATGGCTACACCTTC. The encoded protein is CASSEPGSYGYTF.